The TCR beta chain under discussion was sequenced for a study of blood T cell repertoires in COVID-19. Whole-study context: PBMCs, B-cell-depleted T cells, or T cells were the source of the cDNA or gDNA that made up the material.

Only in-frame clones appear in the TCRdb table, and some are missing; sequencing was by immunoSEQ multiplex PCR. The sample shows approximately 290,000 clones, approximately 84% of them seen only once. It was during active infection that Seattle patients were enrolled and then longitudinally followed. Input material: peripheral blood. The receptor's source is a person aged 65-85 years with COVID-19, enrolled during active disease.

The CDR3 sequence is CASNLRRDNKETQYF. CDR3 in DNA: TGTGCCAGCAACCTTCGCCGGGACAATAAAGAGACCCAGTACTTC. V usage is TRBV7-8 and J usage is TRBJ2-5, with D tentatively TRBD1 (6 bases). In germline, CDR1 is SGHVS, CDR2 FQNEAQ. V was trimmed by 7 bases and J by 3 bases, leaving 18 bases between them. This CDR3 is 15 amino acids long.